This T cell receptor (beta chain) was found in a study of cytomegalovirus exposure and HLA in healthy donors. General study results and limits: Across donors, sequencing depth was assumed by presence/absence analyses to be roughly uniform.

Concerning this clone itself: The target antigen is unknown.

PCR used 60 Vbeta primers and 13 Jbeta primers. Generated by immunoSEQ multiplex PCR, the TCRdb table keeps only in-frame clones and is missing some. Its listing shows about 140,000 clones. The clonotype originates from a male donor in good health and CMV-seronegative. The sample comprised PBMCs.

Here the CDR3 DNA reads TGCGCCAGCAGCTTGATTAACGCGGGGGTCTACGAGCAGTACTTC. As protein: CASSLINAGVYEQYF. The chain has TRBV5-1 and TRBJ2-7, with 7 bases matching TRBD2. The CDR3 is 15 residues long. Germline trimming cut 1 base from V and 3 bases from J; bases unmatched to any gene: 7. The germline gives CDR1 SGHRS, CDR2 YFSETQ.